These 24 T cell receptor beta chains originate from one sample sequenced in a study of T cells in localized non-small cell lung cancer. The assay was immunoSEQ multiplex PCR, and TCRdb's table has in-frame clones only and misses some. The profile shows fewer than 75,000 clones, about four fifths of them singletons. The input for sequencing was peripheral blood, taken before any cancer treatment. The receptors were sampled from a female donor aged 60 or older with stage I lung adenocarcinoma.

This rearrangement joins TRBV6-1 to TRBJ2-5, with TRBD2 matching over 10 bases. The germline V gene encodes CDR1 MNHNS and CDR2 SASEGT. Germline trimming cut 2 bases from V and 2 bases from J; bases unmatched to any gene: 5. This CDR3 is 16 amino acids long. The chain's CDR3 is CASSEWGLALQETQYF. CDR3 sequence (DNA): TGTGCCAGCAGTGAATGGGGACTAGCGCTACAAGAGACCCAGTACTTC.

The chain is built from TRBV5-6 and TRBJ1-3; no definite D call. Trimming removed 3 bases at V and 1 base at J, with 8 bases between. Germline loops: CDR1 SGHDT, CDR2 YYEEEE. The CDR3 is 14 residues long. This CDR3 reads CASSSGRSGNTIYF. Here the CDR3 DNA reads TGTGCCAGCAGCTCCGGACGGTCTGGAAACACCATATATTTT.

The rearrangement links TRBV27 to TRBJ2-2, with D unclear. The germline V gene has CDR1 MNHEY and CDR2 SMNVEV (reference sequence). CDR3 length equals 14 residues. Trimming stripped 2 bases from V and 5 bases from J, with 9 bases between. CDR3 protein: CASSLTRWTGELFF. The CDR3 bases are TGTGCCAGCAGTTTAACCCGGTGGACCGGGGAGCTGTTTTTT.

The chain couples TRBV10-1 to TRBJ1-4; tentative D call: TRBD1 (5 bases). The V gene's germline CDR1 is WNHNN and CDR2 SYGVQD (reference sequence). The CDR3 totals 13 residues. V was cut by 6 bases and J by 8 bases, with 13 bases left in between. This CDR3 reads CASSEQGREKLFF. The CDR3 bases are TGCGCCAGCAGCGAGCAGGGACGCGAAAAACTGTTTTTT.

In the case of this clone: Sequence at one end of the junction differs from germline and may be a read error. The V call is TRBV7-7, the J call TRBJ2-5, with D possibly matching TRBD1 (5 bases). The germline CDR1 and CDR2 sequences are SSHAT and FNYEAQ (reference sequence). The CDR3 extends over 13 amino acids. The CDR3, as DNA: TGTGCTAGCAGCTTAGTCGACAGAGAGACCCAGTACTTC. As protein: CASSLVDRETQYF. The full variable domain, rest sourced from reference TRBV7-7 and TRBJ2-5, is GAGVSQSPRYKVTKRGQDVTLRCDPISSHATLYWYQQALGQGPEFLTYFNYEAQPDKSGLPSDRFSAERPEGSISTLTIQRTEQRDSAMYRCASSLVDRETQYFGPGTRLLVL.

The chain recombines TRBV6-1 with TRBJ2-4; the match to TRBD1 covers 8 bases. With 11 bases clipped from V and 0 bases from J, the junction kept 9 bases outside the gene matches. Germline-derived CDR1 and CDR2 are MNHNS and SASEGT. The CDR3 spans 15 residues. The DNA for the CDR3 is TGTGCCGCCGGGGGACAGGAATTAGCCAAAAACATTCAGTACTTC. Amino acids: CAAGGQELAKNIQYF.

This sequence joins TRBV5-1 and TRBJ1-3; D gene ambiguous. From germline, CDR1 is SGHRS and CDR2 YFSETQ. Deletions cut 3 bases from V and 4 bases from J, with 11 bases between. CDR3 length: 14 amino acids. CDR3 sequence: CASSSAGVGNTIYF. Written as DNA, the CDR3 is TGCGCCAGCAGCTCGGCAGGTGTAGGAAACACCATATATTTT.

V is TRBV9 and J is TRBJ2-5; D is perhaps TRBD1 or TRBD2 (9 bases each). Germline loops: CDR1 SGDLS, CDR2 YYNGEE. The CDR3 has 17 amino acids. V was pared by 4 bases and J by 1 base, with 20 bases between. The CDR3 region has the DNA TGTGCCAGCAGCCGACAGGGGGGTAGCGGGGGCCAAGAGACCCAGTACTTC. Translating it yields CASSRQGGSGGQETQYF.

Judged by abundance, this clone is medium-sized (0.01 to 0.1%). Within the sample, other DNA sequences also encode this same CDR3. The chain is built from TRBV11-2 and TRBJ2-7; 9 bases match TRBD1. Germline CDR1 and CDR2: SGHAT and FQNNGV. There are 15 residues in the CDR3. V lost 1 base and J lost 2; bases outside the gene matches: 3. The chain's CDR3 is CASSLVGQGTYEQYF. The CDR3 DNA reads TGTGCCAGCAGCTTAGTTGGACAGGGGACCTACGAGCAGTACTTC.

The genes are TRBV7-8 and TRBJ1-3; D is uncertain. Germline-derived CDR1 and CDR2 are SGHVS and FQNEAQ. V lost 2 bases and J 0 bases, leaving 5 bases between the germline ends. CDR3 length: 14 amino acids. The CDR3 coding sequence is TGTGCCAGCAGCTTACAGGCCTCTGGAAACACCATATATTTT. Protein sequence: CASSLQASGNTIYF.

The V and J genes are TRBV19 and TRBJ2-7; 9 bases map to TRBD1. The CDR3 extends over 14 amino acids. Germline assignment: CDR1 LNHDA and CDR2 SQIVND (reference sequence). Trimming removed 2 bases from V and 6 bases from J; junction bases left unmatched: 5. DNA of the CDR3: TGTGCCAGTAGTATACGGGGACAGGGATCCGAGCAGTACTTC. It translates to CASSIRGQGSEQYF.

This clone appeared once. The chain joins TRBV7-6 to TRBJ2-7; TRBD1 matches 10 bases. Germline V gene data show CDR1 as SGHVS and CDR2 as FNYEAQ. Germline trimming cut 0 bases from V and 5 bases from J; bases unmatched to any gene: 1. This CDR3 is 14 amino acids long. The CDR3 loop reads CASSLADRGNEQYF. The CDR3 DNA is TGTGCCAGCAGCTTAGCGGACAGGGGGAACGAGCAGTACTTC.

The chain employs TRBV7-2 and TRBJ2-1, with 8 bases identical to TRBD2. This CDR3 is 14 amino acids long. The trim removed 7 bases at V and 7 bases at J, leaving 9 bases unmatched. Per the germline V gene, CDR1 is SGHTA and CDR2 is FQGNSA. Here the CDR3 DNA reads TGTGCCAGCACCTTTAGCGGGGCTTGGAATGAGCAGTTCTTC. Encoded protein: CASTFSGAWNEQFF. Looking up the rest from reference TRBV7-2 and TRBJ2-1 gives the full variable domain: GAGVSQSPSNKVTEKGKDVELRCDPISGHTALYWYRQSLGQGLEFLIYFQGNSAPDKSGLPSDRFSAERTGGSVSTLTIQRTQQEDSAVYLCASTFSGAWNEQFFGPGTRLTVL.

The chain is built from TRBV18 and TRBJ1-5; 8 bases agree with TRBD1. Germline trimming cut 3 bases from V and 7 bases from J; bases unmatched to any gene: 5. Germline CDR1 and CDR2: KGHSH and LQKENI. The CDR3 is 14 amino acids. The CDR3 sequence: CASSPTGAEQPQHF. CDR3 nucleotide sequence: TGTGCCAGCTCACCGACAGGGGCGGAACAGCCCCAGCATTTT.

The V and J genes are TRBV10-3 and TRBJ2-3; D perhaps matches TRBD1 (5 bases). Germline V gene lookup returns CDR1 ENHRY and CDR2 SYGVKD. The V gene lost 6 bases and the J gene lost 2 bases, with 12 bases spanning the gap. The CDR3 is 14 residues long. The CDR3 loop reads CAISKAGSTDTQYF. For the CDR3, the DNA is TGTGCCATCAGCAAAGCAGGGTCCACAGATACGCAGTATTTT.

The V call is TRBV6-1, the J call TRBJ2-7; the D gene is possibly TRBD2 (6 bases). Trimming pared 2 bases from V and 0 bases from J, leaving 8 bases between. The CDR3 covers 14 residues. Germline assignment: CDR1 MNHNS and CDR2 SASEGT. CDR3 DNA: TGTGCCAGCAGTGAACACGGGAGCTCCTACGAGCAGTACTTC. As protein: CASSEHGSSYEQYF.

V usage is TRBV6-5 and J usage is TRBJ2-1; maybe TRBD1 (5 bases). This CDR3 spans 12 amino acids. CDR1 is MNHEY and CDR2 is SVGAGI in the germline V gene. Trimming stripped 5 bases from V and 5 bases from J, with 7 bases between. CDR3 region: CASSRRDNEQFF. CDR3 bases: TGTGCCAGCAGTCGCAGGGACAATGAGCAGTTCTTC.

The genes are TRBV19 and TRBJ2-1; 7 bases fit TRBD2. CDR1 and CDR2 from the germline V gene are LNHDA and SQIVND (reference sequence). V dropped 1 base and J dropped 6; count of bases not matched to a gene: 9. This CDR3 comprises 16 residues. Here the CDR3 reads CASSIALTSPLNEQFF. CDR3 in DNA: TGTGCCAGTAGTATAGCCCTGACTAGCCCCCTCAATGAGCAGTTCTTC.

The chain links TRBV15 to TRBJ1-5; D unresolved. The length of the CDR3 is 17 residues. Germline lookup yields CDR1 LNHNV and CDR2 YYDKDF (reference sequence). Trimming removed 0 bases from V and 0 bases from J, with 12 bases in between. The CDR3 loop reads CATSRDLSTYSNQPQHF. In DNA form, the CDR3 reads TGTGCCACCAGCAGAGATCTAAGCACCTATAGCAATCAGCCCCAGCATTTT.

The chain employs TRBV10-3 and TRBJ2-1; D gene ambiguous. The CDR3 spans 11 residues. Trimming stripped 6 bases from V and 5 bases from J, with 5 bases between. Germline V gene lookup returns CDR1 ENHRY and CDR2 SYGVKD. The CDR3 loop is CAIRKNNEQFF. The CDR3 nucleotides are TGTGCCATCAGGAAGAACAATGAGCAGTTCTTC.

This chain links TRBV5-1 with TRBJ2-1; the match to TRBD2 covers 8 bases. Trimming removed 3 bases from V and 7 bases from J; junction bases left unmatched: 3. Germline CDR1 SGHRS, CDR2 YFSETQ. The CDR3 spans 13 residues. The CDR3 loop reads CASSWGGRNEQFF. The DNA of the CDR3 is TGCGCCAGCAGCTGGGGCGGGAGGAATGAGCAGTTCTTC.

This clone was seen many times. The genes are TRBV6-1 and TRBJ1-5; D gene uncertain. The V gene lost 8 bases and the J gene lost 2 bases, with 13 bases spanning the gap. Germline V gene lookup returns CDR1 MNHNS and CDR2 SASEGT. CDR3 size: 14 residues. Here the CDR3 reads CASQSSRGNQPQHF. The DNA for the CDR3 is TGTGCCAGCCAGTCAAGCCGAGGCAATCAGCCCCAGCATTTT.

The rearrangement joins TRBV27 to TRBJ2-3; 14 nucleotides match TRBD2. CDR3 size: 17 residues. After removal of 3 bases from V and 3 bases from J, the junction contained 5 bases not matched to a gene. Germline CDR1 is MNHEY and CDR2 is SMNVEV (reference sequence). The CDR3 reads CASSFRLAGGSTDTQYF. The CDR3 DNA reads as TGTGCCAGCAGTTTTCGACTAGCGGGAGGGTCTACAGATACGCAGTATTTT.

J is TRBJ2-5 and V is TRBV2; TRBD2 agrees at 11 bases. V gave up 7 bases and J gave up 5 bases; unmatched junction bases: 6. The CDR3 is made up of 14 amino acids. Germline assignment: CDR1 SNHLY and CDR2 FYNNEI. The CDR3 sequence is CASTGGLAVETQYF. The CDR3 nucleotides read TGTGCCAGCACCGGGGGACTAGCGGTGGAGACCCAGTACTTC. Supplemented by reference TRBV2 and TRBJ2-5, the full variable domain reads EPEVTQTPSHQVTQMGQEVILRCVPISNHLYFYWYRQILGQKVEFLVSFYNNEISEKSEIFDDQFSVERPDGSNFTLKIRSTKLEDSAMYFCASTGGLAVETQYFGPGTRLLVL.